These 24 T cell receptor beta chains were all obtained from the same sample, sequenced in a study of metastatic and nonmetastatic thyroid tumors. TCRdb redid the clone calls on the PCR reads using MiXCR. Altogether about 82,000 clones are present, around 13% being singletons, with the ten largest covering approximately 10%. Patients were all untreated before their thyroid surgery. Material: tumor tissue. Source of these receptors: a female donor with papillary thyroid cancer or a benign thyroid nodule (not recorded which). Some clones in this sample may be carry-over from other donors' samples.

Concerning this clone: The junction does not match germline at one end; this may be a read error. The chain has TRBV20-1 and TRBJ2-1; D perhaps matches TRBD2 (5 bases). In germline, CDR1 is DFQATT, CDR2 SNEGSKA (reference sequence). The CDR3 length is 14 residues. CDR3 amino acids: CSADGGETYNEQLF. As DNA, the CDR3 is TGCAGTGCAGATGGAGGCGAGACCTACAATGAGCAGTTATTC.

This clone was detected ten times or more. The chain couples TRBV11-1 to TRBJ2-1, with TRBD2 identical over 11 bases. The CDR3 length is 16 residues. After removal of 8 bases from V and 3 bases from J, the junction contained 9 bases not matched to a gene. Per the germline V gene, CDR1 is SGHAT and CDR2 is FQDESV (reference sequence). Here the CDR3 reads CASSSRTSGHYNEQFF. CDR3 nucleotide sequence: TGTGCCAGCTCCTCAAGGACTAGCGGGCACTACAATGAGCAGTTCTTC.

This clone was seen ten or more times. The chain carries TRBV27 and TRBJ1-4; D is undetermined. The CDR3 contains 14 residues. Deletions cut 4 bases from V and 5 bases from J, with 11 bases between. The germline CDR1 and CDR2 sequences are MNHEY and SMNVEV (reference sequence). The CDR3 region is CASSSGSRNEKLFF. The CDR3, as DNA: TGTGCCAGCAGTTCGGGCAGCCGAAATGAAAAACTGTTTTTT. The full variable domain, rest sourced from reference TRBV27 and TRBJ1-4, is EAQVTQNPRYLITVTGKKLTVTCSQNMNHEYMSWYRQDPGLGLRQIYYSMNVEVTDKGDVPEGYKVSRKEKRNFPLILESPSPNQTSLYFCASSSGSRNEKLFFGSGTQLSVL.

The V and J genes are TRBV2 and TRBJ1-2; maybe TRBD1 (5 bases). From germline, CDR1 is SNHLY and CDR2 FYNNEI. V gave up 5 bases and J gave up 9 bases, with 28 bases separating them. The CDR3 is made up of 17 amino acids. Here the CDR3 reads CASSHQPGRRIWYCYTF. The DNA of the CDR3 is TGTGCCAGCAGTCACCAGCCGGGACGTAGGATTTGGTATTGCTACACCTTC.

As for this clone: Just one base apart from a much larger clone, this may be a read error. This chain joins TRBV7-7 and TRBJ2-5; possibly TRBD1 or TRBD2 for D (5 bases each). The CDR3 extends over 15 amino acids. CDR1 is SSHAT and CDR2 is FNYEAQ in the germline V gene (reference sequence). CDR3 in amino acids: CASSQLRDPIGEQYF. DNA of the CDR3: TGTGCTAGCAGCCAACTCCGGGACCCCATCGGAGAGCAGTACTTC. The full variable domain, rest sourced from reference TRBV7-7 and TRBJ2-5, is GAGVSQSPRYKVTKRGQDVTLRCDPISSHATLYWYQQALGQGPEFLTYFNYEAQPDKSGLPSDRFSAERPEGSISTLTIQRTEQRDSAMYRCASSQLRDPIGEQYFGPGTRLLVL.

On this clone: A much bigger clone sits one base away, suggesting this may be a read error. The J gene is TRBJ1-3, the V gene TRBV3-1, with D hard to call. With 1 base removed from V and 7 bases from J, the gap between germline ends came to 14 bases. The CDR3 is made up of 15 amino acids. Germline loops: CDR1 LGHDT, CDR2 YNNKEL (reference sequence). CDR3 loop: CASSQAGQSRNTIYF. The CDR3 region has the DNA TGTGCCAGCAGCCAAGCGGGCCAATCCCGGAACACCATATATTTT.

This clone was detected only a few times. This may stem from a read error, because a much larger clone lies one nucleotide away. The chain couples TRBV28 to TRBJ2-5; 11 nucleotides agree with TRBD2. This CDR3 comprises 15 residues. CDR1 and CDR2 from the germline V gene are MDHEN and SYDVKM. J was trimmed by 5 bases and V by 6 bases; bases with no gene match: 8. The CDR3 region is CASRKLAGGGETQYF. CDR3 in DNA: TGTGCCAGCAGAAAGCTAGCGGGAGGCGGTGAGACCCAGTACTTC.

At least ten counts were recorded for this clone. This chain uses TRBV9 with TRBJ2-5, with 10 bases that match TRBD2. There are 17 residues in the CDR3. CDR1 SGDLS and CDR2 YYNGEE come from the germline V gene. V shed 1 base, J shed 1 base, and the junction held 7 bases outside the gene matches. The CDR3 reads CASSVQSGRASQETQYF. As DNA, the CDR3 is TGTGCCAGCAGCGTACAAAGCGGGAGGGCCTCCCAAGAGACCCAGTACTTC.

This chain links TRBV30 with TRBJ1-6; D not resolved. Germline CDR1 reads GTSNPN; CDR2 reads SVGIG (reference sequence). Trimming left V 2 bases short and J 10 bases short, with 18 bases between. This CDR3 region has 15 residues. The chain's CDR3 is CAWSSRGLGQSPLHF. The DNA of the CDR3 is TGTGCCTGGAGTTCCCGGGGATTAGGGCAGTCACCCCTCCACTTT.

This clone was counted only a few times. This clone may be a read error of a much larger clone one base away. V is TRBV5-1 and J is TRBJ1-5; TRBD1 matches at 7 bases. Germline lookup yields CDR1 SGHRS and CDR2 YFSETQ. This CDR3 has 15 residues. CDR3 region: CASSPGTVSNQTQHF. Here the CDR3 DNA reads TGCGCCAGCAGCCCCGGGACAGTTAGCAATCAGACCCAGCATTTT.

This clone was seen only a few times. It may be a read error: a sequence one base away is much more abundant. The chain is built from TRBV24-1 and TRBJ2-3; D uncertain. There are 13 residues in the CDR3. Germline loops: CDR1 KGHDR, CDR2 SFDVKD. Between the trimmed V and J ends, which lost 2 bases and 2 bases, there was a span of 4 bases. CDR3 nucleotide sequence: TGTGCCACCAGTGATTCCAACACAGATACGCAGTATTTT. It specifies CATSDSNTDTQYF.

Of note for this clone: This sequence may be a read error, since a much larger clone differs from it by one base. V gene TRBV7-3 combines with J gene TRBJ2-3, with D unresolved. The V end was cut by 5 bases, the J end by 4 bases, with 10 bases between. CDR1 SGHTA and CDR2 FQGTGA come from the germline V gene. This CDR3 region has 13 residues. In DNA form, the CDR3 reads TGTGCCAGCAGCCCGGGCAGACCAGATACGCAGTATTTT. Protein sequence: CASSPGRPDTQYF.

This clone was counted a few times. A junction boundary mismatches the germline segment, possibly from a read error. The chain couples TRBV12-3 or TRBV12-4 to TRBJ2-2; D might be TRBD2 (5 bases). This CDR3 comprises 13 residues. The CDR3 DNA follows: TGTGCCAGCACTTTAACTGAGCCCGGGGAGCTGTTCTTT. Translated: CASTLTEPGELFF.

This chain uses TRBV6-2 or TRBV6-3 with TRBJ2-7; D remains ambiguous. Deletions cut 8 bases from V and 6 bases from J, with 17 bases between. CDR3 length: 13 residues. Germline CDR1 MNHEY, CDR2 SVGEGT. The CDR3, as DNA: TGTGCCAGCTTCTTTCGGCAGGTAGGCGAGCAGTACTTC. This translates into CASFFRQVGEQYF.

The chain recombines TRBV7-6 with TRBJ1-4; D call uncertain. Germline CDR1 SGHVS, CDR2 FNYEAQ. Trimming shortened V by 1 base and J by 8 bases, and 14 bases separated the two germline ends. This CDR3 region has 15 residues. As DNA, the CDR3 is TGTGCCAGCAGCTTAGGAGCGGCGGGTTCGGAAAAACTGTTTTTT. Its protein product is CASSLGAAGSEKLFF.

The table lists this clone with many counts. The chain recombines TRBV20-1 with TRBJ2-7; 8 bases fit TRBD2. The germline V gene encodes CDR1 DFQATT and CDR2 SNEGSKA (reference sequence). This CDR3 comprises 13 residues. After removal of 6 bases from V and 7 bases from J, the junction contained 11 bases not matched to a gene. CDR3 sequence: CSAIGLAWQEQYF. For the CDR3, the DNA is TGCAGTGCCATTGGACTAGCTTGGCAAGAGCAGTACTTC.

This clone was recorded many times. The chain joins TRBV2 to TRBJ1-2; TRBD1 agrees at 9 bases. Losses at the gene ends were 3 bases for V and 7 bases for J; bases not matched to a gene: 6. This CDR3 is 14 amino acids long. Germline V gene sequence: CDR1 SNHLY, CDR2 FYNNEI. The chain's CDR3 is CASSEDRGGSGYTF. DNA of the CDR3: TGTGCCAGCAGTGAGGACAGGGGCGGCTCTGGCTACACCTTC.

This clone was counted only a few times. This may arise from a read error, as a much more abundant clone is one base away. CDR3 region: CASSLILSGRAKHEQFF. CDR3 sequence (DNA): TGTGCCAGCAGTTTAATCCTCAGCGGGAGGGCCAAACATGAGCAGTTCTTC. The chain combines TRBV28 with TRBJ2-1; the match to TRBD2 covers 10 bases. Trimming removed 2 bases from V and 8 bases from J; junction bases left unmatched: 12. The CDR3 has 17 amino acids. Germline-derived CDR1 and CDR2 are MDHEN and SYDVKM.

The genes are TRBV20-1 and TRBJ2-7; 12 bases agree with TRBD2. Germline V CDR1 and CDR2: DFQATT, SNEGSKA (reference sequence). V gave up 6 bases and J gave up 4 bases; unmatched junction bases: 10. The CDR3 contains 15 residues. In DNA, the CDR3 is TGCAGTGCCAAAGCCGGACTAGCGGGGACTTACGAGCAGTACTTC. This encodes CSAKAGLAGTYEQYF.

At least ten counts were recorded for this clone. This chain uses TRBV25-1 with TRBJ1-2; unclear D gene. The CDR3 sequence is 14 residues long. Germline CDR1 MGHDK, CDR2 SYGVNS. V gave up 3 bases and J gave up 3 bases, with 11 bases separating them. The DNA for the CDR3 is TGTGCCAGCAGTGATGTCGGGCAGTACTATGGCTACACCTTC. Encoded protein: CASSDVGQYYGYTF.

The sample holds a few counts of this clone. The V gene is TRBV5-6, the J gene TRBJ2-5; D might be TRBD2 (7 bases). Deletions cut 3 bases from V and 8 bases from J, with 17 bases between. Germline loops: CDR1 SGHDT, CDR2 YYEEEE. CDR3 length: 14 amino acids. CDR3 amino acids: CASSSHMGGGTQYF. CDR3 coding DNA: TGTGCCAGCAGCTCCCACATGGGGGGGGGCACCCAGTACTTC.

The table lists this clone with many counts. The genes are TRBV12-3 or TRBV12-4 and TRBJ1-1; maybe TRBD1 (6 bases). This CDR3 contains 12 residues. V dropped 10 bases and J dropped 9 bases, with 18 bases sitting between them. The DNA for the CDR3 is TGTGCCAACCGAAACAGGGTGGGTAAAGCTTTCTTT. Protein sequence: CANRNRVGKAFF.

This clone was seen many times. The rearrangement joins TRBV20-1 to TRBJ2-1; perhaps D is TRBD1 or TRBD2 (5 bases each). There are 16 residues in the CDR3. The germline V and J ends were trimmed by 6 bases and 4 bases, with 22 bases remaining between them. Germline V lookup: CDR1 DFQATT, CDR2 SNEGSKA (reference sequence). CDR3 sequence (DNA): TGCAGTGCCCTCCCGCTGGGGGTCTCCCCTTACAATGAGCAGTTCTTC. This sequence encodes CSALPLGVSPYNEQFF.

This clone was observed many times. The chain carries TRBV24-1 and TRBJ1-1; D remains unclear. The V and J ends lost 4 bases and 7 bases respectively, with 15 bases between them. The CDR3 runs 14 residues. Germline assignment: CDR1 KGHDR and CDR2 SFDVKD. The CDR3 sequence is CATSDSRSPLEAFF. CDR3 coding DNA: TGTGCCACCAGTGACTCCAGGAGCCCCCTTGAAGCTTTCTTT.